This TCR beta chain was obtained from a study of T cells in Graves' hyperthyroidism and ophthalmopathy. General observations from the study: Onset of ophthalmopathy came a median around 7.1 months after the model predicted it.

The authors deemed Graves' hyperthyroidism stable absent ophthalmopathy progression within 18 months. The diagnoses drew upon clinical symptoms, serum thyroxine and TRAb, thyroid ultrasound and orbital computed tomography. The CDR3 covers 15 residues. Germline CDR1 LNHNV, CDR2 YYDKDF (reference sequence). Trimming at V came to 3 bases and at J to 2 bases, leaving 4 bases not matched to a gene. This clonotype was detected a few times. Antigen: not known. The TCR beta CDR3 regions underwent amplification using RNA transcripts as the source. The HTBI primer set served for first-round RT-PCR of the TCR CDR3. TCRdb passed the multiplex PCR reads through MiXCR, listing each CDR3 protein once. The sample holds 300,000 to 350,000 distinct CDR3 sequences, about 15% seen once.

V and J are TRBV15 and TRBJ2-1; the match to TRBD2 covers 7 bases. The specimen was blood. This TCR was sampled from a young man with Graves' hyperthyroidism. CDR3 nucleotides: TGTGCCACCAGCAGCCTCCGGGGGGCCTACAATGAGCAGTTCTTC. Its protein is CATSSLRGAYNEQFF.